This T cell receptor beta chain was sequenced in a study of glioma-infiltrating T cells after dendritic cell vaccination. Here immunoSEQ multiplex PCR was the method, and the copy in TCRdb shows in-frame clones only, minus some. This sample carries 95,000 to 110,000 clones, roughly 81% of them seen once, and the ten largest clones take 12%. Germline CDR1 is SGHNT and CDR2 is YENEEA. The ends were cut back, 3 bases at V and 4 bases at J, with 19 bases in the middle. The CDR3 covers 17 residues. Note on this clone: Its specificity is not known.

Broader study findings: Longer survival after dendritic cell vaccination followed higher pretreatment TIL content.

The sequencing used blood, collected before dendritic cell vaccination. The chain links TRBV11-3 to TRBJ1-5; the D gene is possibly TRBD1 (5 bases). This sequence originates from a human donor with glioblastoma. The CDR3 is CASSLGWSTEFNQPQHF. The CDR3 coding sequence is TGTGCCAGCAGCTTGGGTTGGTCGACAGAGTTTAATCAGCCCCAGCATTTT.